Listed below are T cell receptor beta chains from one sample, sequenced in a study of shared clonotypes between healthy human individuals. This table comes from immunoSEQ multiplex PCR, and its TCRdb copy is limited to in-frame clones, with some not included. Among roughly 2 million clones listed, roughly 94% were seen once. Sequenced material: naive CD4+ T cells sorted from blood. The origin of the receptors is a man aged 18 to 35 in good health. The CDR3 runs from the conserved cysteine through the conserved F or W. D genes are given only for firm matches. Expanded clones get a size class; other rows say once, few or many, or leave the size out.

-	TRBV4-1	TRBD2	15	TRBJ2-3	CASSQTGGGTDTQYF	TGCGCCAGCAGCCAGACGGGCGGGGGGACAGATACGCAGTATTTT
-	TRBV29-1	-	11	TRBJ2-7	CSGTQGYEQYF	TGCAGCGGCACACAGGGCTACGAGCAGTACTTC
-	TRBV19	-	14	TRBJ1-2	CASSYREANYGYTF	TGTGCCAGTAGTTACAGGGAAGCTAACTATGGCTACACCTTC
-	TRBV11-3	TRBD2	11	TRBJ2-7	CASSRGGEQYF	TGTGCCAGCAGCCGCGGGGGCGAGCAGTACTTC
-	TRBV9	-	12	TRBJ2-7	CASSPMHGEQYF	TGTGCCAGCAGTCCCATGCACGGCGAGCAGTACTTC
once	TRBV29-1	TRBD2	14	TRBJ2-5	CSVGRSGGQETQYF	TGCAGCGTGGGCCGTAGCGGGGGCCAAGAGACCCAGTACTTC
-	TRBV7-2	-	17	TRBJ1-2	CASSSGDRGTPADGYTF	TGTGCCAGCAGCTCAGGGGACCGGGGGACCCCAGCAGATGGCTACACCTTC
-	TRBV20-1	-	10	TRBJ2-1	CSAPRGGQFF	TGCAGTGCCCCGAGGGGAGGGCAGTTCTTC
-	TRBV5-4	-	17	TRBJ2-7	CASSLGGFGPQVNEQYF	TGTGCCAGCAGCTTGGGGGGGTTCGGGCCCCAGGTCAACGAGCAGTACTTC
-	TRBV25-1	TRBD2	14	TRBJ2-3	CASSRRGRTDTQYF	TGTGCCAGCAGTCGGCGGGGGAGGACAGATACGCAGTATTTT
-	TRBV11-3	TRBD2	14	TRBJ2-2	CASRPGLNTGELFF	TGTGCCAGCCGCCCGGGACTAAACACCGGGGAGCTGTTTTTT
-	TRBV6-1	-	14	TRBJ1-4	CASRTQATNEKLFF	TGTGCCAGCAGGACACAGGCAACTAATGAAAAACTGTTTTTT
-	TRBV9	-	15	TRBJ1-2	CASSVGGATNYGYTF	TGTGCCAGCAGCGTAGGAGGGGCAACTAACTATGGCTACACCTTC
-	TRBV7-2	-	14	TRBJ2-7	CASSLVRSLDKQYF	TGTGCCAGCAGCTTAGTGCGATCCCTCGATAAGCAGTACTTC
-	TRBV10-3	-	14	TRBJ1-1	CAISEWLTGTEAFF	TGTGCCATCAGTGAATGGCTAACGGGGACTGAAGCTTTCTTT
-	TRBV2	-	12	TRBJ1-1	CASTQENTEAFF	TGTGCCAGCACCCAGGAGAACACTGAAGCTTTCTTT